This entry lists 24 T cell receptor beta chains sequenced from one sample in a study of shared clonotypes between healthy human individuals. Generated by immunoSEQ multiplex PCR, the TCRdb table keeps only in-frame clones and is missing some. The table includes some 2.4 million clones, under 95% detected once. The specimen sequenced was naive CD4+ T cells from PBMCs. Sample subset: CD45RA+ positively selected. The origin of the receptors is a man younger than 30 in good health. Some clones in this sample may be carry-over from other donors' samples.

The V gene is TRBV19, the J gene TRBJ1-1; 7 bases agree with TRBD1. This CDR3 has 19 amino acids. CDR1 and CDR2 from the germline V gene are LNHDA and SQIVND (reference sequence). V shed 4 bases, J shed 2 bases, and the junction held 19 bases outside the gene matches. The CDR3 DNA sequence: TGTGCCAGTAGTAACAGGGGCGAAGGGGGAGGACGAAGAAACACTGAAGCTTTCTTT. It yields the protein CASSNRGEGGGRRNTEAFF.

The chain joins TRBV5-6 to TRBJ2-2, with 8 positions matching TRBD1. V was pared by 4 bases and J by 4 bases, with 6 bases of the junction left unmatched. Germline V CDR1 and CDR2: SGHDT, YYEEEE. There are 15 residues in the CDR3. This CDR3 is CASSSDRGSTGELFF. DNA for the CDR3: TGTGCCAGCAGCAGCGACAGGGGATCCACCGGGGAGCTGTTTTTT.

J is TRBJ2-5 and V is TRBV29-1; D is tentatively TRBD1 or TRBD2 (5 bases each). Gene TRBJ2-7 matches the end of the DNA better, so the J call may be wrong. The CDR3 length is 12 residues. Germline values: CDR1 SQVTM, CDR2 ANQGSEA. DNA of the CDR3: TGCAGCGTCGGGACGGCCGCCTACGAGCAGTACTTC. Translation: CSVGTAAYEQYF.

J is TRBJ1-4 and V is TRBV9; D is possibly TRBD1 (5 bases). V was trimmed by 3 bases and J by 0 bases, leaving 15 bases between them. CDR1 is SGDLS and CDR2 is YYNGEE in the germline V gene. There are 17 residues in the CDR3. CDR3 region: CASSAEGQGATNEKLFF. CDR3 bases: TGTGCCAGCAGCGCGGAGGGGCAGGGTGCAACTAATGAAAAACTGTTTTTT.

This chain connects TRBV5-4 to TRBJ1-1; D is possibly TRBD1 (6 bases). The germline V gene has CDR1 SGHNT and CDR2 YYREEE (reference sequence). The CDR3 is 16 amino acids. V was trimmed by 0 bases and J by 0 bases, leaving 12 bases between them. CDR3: CASSLGWGRMNTEAFF. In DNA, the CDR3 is TGTGCCAGCAGCTTGGGCTGGGGGCGAATGAACACTGAAGCTTTCTTT.

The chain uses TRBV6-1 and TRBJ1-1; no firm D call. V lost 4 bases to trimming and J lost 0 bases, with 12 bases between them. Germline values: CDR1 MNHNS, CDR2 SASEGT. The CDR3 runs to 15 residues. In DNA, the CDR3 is TGTGCCAGCAGTGGACCGCGAAACCTGAACACTGAAGCTTTCTTT. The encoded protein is CASSGPRNLNTEAFF.

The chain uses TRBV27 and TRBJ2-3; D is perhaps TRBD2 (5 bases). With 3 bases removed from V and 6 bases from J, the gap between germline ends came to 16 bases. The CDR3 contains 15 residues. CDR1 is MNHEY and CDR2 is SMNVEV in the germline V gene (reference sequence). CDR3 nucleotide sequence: TGTGCCAGCAGTTTTCTGGAGCGGCTTGGGGATACGCAGTATTTT. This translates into CASSFLERLGDTQYF.

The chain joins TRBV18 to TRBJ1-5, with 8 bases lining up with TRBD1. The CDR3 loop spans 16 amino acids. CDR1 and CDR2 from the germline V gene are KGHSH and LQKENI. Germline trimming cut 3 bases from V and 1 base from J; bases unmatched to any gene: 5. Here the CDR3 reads CASSPAGDRSNQPQHF. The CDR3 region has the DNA TGTGCCAGCTCACCGGCAGGGGACAGGAGCAATCAGCCCCAGCATTTT.

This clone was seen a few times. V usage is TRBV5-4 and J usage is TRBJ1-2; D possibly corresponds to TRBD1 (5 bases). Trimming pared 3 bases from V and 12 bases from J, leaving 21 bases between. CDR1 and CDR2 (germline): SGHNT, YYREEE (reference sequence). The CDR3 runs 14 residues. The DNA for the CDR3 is TGTGCCAGCAGCTCCAGAACCTACGGGACGGGTCACACCTTC. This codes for CASSSRTYGTGHTF. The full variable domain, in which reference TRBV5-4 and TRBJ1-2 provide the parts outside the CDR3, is ETGVTQSPTHLIKTRGQQVTLRCSSQSGHNTVSWYQQALGQGPQFIFQYYREEENGRGNFPPRFSGLQFPNYSSELNVNALELDDSALYLCASSSRTYGTGHTFGSGTRLTVV.

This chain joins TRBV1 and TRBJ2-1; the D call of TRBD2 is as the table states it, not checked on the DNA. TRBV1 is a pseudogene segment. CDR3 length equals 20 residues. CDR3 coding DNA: TGCACCAGCAGCCTTTTCCCGGGGGTAGCCCCGAAGAGCTCCTACAATGAGCAGTTCTTC. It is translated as CTSSLFPGVAPKSSYNEQFF.

This CDR3 is CASSLLGQGEAFF. CDR3 sequence (DNA): TGTGCCAGCAGCTTACTAGGCCAGGGGGAAGCTTTCTTT. This chain links TRBV7-3 with TRBJ1-1, with D possibly being TRBD1 (6 bases). Trimming took 2 bases from V and 8 from J, leaving 12 bases between them. The CDR3 is 13 residues long. Germline lookup yields CDR1 SGHTA and CDR2 FQGTGA.

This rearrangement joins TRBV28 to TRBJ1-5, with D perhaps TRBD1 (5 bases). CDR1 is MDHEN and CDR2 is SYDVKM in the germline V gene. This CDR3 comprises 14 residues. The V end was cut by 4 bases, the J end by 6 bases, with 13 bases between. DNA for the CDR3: TGTGCCAGCAGTTGGGCAGCCGGGGCTCAGCCCCAGCATTTT. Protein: CASSWAAGAQPQHF.

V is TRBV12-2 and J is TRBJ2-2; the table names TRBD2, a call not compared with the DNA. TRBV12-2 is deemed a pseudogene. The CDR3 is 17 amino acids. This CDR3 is CASRRREAASNTGELFF. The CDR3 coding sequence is TGTGCAAGTCGGCGGAGGGAGGCAGCCTCGAACACCGGGGAGCTGTTTTTT.

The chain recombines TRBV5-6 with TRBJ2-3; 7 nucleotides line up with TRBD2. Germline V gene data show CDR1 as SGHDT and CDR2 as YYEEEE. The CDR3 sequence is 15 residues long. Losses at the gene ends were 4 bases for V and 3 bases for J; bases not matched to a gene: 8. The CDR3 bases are TGTGCCAGCAGCCAGAAGGGAGGGAATACAGATACGCAGTATTTT. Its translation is CASSQKGGNTDTQYF.

This CDR3 is CASSLAGGGYTDTQYF. The CDR3 DNA follows: TGCGCCAGCAGCTTGGCGGGCGGGGGCTACACAGATACGCAGTATTTT. The chain recombines TRBV5-1 with TRBJ2-3; possibly TRBD2 for D (7 bases). Germline V gene data show CDR1 as SGHRS and CDR2 as YFSETQ. The CDR3 has 16 residues. Trimming removed 0 bases from V and 2 bases from J, with 13 bases in between. Together with reference TRBV5-1 and TRBJ2-3, the CDR3 gives the full variable domain: KAGVTQTPRYLIKTRGQQVTLSCSPISGHRSVSWYQQTPGQGLQFLFEYFSETQRNKGNFPGRFSGRQFSNSRSEMNVSTLELGDSALYLCASSLAGGGYTDTQYFGPGTRLTVL.

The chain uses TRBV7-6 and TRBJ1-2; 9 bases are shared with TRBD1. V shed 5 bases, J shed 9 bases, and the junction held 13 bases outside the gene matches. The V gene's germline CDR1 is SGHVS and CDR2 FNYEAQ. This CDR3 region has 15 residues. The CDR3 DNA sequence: TGTGCCAGCAGCATGTATCGGGACAGGGCGACGAGCTACACCTTC. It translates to CASSMYRDRATSYTF.

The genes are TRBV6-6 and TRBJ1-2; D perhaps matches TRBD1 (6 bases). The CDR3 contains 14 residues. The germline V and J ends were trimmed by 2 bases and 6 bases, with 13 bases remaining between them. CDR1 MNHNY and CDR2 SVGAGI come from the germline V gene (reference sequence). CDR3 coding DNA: TGTGCCAGCAGTTACCGAGCAGGGGATCATGGCTACACCTTC. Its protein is CASSYRAGDHGYTF.

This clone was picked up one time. The DNA of the CDR3 is TGTGCCTGGAGTCTTTTGGACTTGGGGGGGACTGAAGCTTTCTTT. Encoded protein: CAWSLLDLGGTEAFF. V usage is TRBV30 and J usage is TRBJ1-1; the D gene is possibly TRBD1 (5 bases). CDR1 is GTSNPN, CDR2 SVGIG, per germline (reference sequence). The CDR3 extends over 15 amino acids. Trimming cost V 2 bases and J 5 bases, with 18 bases left between them.

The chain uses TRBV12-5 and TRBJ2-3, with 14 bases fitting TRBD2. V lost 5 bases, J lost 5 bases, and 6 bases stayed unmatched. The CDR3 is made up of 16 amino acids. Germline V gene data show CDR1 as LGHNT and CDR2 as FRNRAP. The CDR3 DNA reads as TGTGCTAGTGGTCCGGGACTAGCGGGAGACATAGATACGCAGTATTTT. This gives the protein CASGPGLAGDIDTQYF. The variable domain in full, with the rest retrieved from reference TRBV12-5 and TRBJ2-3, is DARVTQTPRHKVTEMGQEVTMRCQPILGHNTVFWYRQTMMQGLELLAYFRNRAPLDDSGMPKDRFSAEMPDATLATLKIQPSEPRDSAVYFCASGPGLAGDIDTQYFGPGTRLTVL.

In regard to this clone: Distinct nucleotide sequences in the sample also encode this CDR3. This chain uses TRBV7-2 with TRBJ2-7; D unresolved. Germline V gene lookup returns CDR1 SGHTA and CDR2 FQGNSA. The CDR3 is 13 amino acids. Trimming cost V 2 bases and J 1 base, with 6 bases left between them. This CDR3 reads CASSLSGSYEQYF. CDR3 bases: TGTGCCAGCAGCTTATCTGGTTCCTACGAGCAGTACTTC.

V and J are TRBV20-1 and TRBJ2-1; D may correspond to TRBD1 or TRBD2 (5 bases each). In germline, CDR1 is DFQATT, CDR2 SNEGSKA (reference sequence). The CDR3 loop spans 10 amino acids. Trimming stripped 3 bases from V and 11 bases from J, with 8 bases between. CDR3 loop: CSASPGQQFF. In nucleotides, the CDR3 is TGCAGTGCTAGCCCGGGACAGCAGTTCTTC.

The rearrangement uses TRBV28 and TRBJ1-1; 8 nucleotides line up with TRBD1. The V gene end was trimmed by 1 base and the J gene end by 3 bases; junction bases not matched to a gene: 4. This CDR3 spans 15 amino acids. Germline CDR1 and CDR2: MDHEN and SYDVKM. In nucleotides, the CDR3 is TGTGCCAGCAGTTTATCCAGGGGGCGTCACACTGAAGCTTTCTTT. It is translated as CASSLSRGRHTEAFF. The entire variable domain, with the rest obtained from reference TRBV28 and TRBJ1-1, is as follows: DVKVTQSSRYLVKRTGEKVFLECVQDMDHENMFWYRQDPGLGLRLIYFSYDVKMKEKGDIPEGYSVSREKKERFSLILESASTNQTSMYLCASSLSRGRHTEAFFGQGTRLTVV.

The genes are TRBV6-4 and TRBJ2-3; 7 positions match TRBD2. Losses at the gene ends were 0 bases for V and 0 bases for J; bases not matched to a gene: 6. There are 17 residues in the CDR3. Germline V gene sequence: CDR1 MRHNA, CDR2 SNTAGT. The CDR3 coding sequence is TGTGCCAGCAGTGACTCCCGGCTAGCGGCTAGCACAGATACGCAGTATTTT. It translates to CASSDSRLAASTDTQYF.

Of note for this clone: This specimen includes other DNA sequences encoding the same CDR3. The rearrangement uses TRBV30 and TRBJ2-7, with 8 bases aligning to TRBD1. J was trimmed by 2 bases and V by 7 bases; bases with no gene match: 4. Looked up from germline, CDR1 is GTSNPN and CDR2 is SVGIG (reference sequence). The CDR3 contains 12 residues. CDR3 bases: TGTGCCTCCACGACAGGGGCCTACGAGCAGTACTTC. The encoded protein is CASTTGAYEQYF.